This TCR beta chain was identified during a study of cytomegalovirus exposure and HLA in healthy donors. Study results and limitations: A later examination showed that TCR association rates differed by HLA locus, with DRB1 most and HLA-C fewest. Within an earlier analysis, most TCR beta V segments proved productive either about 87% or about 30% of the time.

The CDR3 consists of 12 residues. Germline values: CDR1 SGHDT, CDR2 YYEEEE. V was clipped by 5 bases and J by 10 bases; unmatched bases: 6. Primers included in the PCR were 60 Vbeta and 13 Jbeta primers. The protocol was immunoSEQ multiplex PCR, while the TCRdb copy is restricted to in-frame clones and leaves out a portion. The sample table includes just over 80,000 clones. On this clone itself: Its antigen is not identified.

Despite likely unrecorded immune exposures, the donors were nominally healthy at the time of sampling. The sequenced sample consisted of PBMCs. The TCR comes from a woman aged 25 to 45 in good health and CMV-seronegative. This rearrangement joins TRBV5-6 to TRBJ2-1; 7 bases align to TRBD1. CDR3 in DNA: TGTGCCAGCAGACTGACAGGGAACGAGCAGTTCTTC. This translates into CASRLTGNEQFF.